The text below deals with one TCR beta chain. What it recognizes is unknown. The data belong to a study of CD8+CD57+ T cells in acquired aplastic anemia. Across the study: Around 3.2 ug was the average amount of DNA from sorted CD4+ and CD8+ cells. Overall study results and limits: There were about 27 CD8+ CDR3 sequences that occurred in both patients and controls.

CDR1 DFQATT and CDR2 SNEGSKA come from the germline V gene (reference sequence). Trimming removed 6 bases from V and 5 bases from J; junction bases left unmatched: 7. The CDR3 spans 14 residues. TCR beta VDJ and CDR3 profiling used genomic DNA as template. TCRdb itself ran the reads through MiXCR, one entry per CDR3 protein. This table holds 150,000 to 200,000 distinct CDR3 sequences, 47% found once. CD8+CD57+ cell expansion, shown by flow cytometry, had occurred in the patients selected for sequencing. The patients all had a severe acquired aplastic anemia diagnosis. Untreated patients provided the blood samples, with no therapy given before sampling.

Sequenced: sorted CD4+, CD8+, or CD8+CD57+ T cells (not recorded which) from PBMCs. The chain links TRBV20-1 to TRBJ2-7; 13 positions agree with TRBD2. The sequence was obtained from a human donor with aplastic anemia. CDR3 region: CSARLAGGENEQYF. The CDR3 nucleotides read TGCAGTGCGAGACTAGCGGGAGGTGAAAACGAGCAGTACTTC.